Listed below are T cell receptor beta chains from one sample, sequenced in a study of shared clonotypes between healthy human individuals. The data were produced by immunoSEQ multiplex PCR, yet TCRdb's version contains in-frame clones alone and is incomplete. Of nearly 2 million clones in the sample, about 95% are singletons; the top ten hold around 1%. The sequenced material came from naive CD8+ T cells sorted from blood. The receptors originated from a man aged 18 to 35 in good health. Both conserved end residues are part of each CDR3. D genes are given only for firm matches. The size field is filled for only some rows; it gives once, few, many or a size class.

>TRBJ1-6|-|-|TRBV19
TGTGCCAGTAGTGAGCAGGGGCTAGGAAATTCACCCCTCCACTTT
CASSEQGLGNSPLHF
>TRBJ2-7|-|TRBD2|TRBV11-1
TGTGCCAGCAGCTGCGGCGGGAGGAGGTACGAGCAGTACTTC
CASSCGGRRYEQYF
>TRBJ1-2|-|-|TRBV13
TGTGCCAGCAGCTTCCGACAGGACTATGGCTACACCTTC
CASSFRQDYGYTF
>TRBJ2-2|-|TRBD2|TRBV7-9
TGTGCCAGCAGCCATACCCCGGGACTAGTTGGTGCCGGGGAGCTGTTTTTT
CASSHTPGLVGAGELFF
>TRBJ2-7|once|-|TRBV5-6
TGTGCCAGCAGCTTGGAAGGAACGTGGTTCGAGCAGTACTTC
CASSLEGTWFEQYF
>TRBJ2-7|-|-|TRBV2
TGTGCCAGCAGACAGGGAAGTACAGGGGAGCAGTACTTC
CASRQGSTGEQYF
>TRBJ2-3|-|-|TRBV5-4
TGTGCCAGCAGTCCTAGCACAGATACGCAGTATTTT
CASSPSTDTQYF
>TRBJ2-1|-|-|TRBV7-9
TGTGCCAGCAGCTTGACAAACTACAATGAGCAGTTCTTC
CASSLTNYNEQFF
>TRBJ1-2|-|-|TRBV4-3
TGCGCCAGCAGCCAAGACACGCCCCGCTCCTATGGCTACACCTTC
CASSQDTPRSYGYTF
>TRBJ2-1|once|TRBD2|TRBV7-2
TGTGCCAGCAGCCATCCACTAGCGGGAGAAAACAATGAGCAGTTCTTC
CASSHPLAGENNEQFF
>TRBJ2-1|-|-|TRBV4-1
TGCGCCAGCAGCCAAGCACGGGGCAATGAGCAGTTCTTC
CASSQARGNEQFF
>TRBJ2-7|-|TRBD1|TRBV9
TGTGCCAGCAGCCCCAGGGGGTTCCGGAGCTCCTACGAGCAGTACTTC
CASSPRGFRSSYEQYF
>TRBJ1-1|-|-|TRBV5-6
TGTGCCAGCAGCTCCGCGCTAGACAGGAACGGAATCCAAGCTTTCTTT
CASSSALDRNGIQAFF
>TRBJ1-1|-|-|TRBV5-1
TGCGCCAGCAGCTGGGCCGGGGGGCAGCCCACTGAAGCTTTCTTT
CASSWAGGQPTEAFF
>TRBJ2-3|-|-|TRBV4-1
TGCGCCAGCAGCCACCCGGCCGCGGGCACAGATACGCAGTATTTT
CASSHPAAGTDTQYF
>TRBJ2-7|-|TRBD2|TRBV4-1
TGCGCCAGCAGCCCCGGGACTAGGAACGAGCAGTACTTC
CASSPGTRNEQYF
>TRBJ1-1|once|-|TRBV5-6
TGTGCCAGCAGCTTGGCCATCGGGGACGCAGAGAACACTGAAGCTTTCTTT
CASSLAIGDAENTEAFF
>TRBJ2-3|-|-|TRBV2
TGTGCCAGCAGTGAAATACAGATAGGCACAGATACGCAGTATTTT
CASSEIQIGTDTQYF